The clone carrying this TCR beta chain showed up many times. This specimen belongs to a study of T cells in Graves' hyperthyroidism and ophthalmopathy. The CDR3 runs to 15 residues. V lost 1 base and J lost 4, with 17 bases in between. Germline assignment: CDR1 DFQATT and CDR2 SNEGSKA (reference sequence). Participants, patients aged 18 to 65, had newly diagnosed hyperthyroidism with a duration under 2 months. The diagnoses drew upon clinical symptoms, serum thyroxine and TRAb, thyroid ultrasound and orbital computed tomography. Amplification yielded TCR beta CDR3 regions, with RNA transcripts as the source. A set of HTBI primers served as the primers for a first-round RT-PCR of the TCR CDR3. One entry per CDR3 protein, called by TCRdb with MiXCR from the multiplex PCR reads. The table records 300,000 to 400,000 distinct CDR3 sequences, around 14% of them present only once.

Sequencing was performed on blood. The chain combines TRBV20-1 with TRBJ2-7, with D perhaps TRBD1 (6 bases). The sequence derives from an older woman with Graves' hyperthyroidism. The CDR3 bases are TGCAGTGCTAGAGGAGGGCAGGGGTTGACTTACGAGCAGTACTTC. This encodes CSARGGQGLTYEQYF.